Below, 3 T cell receptor beta chains from the same sample are listed, as sequenced in a study of response to subunit inactivated influenza vaccine (dated by TCRdb to about 2018). To prepare the library, RT-PCR was applied. The sequencing machine was an Illumina HiSeq 2500. TCRdb redid the processing of the public reads, applying fastp at Q25 and MiXCR, and retained in-frame beta chains. CDR3 protein duplicates are merged, each entry listing the most common genes and DNA. The sample profile shows 500,000 or so distinct CDR3 sequences; more than 15% of them were found once. The leading ten clones occupy over 2.5% of the sample. The specimen comprised CD4+ T cells sorted from PBMCs, sampled 23 months after vaccination. Every receptor here comes from a man aged 50 to 69 who received an inactivated influenza vaccine. Donor details come from another sample of the same person, matched by shared clones.

This clonotype was seen a handful of times. This chain connects TRBV2 to TRBJ2-5; unclear D gene. Trimming left V 6 bases short and J 0 bases short, with 11 bases between. CDR3 length: 14 residues. From germline, CDR1 is SNHLY and CDR2 FYNNEI. The DNA for the CDR3 is TGTGCCAGCAGGACGGCCCCGTACCAAGAGACCCAGTACTTC. It codes for CASRTAPYQETQYF.

The chain combines TRBV5-1 with TRBJ1-2; 7 nucleotides agree with TRBD1. The CDR3 is made up of 13 amino acids. V lost 3 bases, J lost 6 bases, and 5 bases stayed unmatched. The V gene's germline CDR1 is SGHRS and CDR2 YFSETQ. The CDR3 DNA reads TGCGCCAGCAGCTGGGGACAGTCGGATGGCTACACCTTC. This codes for CASSWGQSDGYTF.

This clonotype has more than one count but fewer than ten. One end of the junction varies from germline; a read error may be responsible. The V gene is TRBV2, the J gene TRBJ1-6; 7 bases agree with TRBD1. CDR1 SNHLY and CDR2 FYNNEI come from the germline V gene. CDR3 length equals 15 residues. DNA of the CDR3: TGTGCCAGCAGGGAAGGGGGCGCACGGAATTCACCCCTCCACTTT. Residues: CASREGGARNSPLHF.